This entry lists 19 T cell receptor beta chains sequenced from one sample in a study of yellow fever vaccine responses in identical twins. TCRdb used MiXCR to reprocess the RT-PCR reads, holding one entry per CDR3 protein. The repertoire consists of 20,000 to 25,000 distinct CDR3 sequences, with under 80% occurring once and the leading ten covering 4% to 5.5%. The specimen comprised T cells from blood (PBMCs), unsorted or a sorted subset (not recorded which), sampled before or after yellow fever vaccination (not recorded which). The receptors shown here come from a woman aged 18-29 years who received the yellow fever vaccine.

V is TRBV4-2 and J is TRBJ2-7, with TRBD1 identical over 9 bases. V lost 3 bases, J lost 2 bases, and 5 bases stayed unmatched. This CDR3 is built from 15 residues. Germline lookup yields CDR1 LGHNA and CDR2 YNFKEQ. The DNA of the CDR3 is TGTGCCAGCAGCCACGACAGGGGGTGGACCTACGAGCAGTACTTC. It yields the protein CASSHDRGWTYEQYF.

This clonotype was detected only a few times. The chain combines TRBV4-1 with TRBJ2-7, with D tentatively TRBD1 or TRBD2 (5 bases each). CDR3 length: 14 residues. Germline V lookup: CDR1 MGHRA, CDR2 YSYEKL. The germline V and J ends were trimmed by 1 base and 4 bases, with 11 bases remaining between them. CDR3 sequence (DNA): TGCGCCAGCAGCCAAGTTAGAGGGGTTTACGAGCAGTACTTC. Translation gives CASSQVRGVYEQYF.

This chain connects TRBV6-1 to TRBJ1-5, with 9 bases lining up with TRBD1. The CDR3 has 19 amino acids. The germline gives CDR1 MNHNS, CDR2 SASEGT. Losses at the gene ends were 2 bases for V and 3 bases for J; bases not matched to a gene: 14. For the CDR3, the DNA is TGTGCCAGCAGTGAAAGTCCCGGGACAGGGAGCGGGCTCAATCAGCCCCAGCATTTT. It encodes CASSESPGTGSGLNQPQHF.

The V gene is TRBV11-2, the J gene TRBJ2-2, with a possible D match to TRBD1 (6 bases). V lost 5 bases and J 5 bases, leaving 21 bases between the germline ends. The CDR3 contains 17 residues. CDR1 and CDR2 (germline): SGHAT, FQNNGV. The CDR3 region is CASSPYELRGSTGELFF. The CDR3 DNA reads as TGTGCCAGCAGCCCATACGAGCTCAGGGGATCGACCGGGGAGCTGTTTTTT.

V and J are TRBV7-6 and TRBJ2-1; 10 nucleotides line up with TRBD2. CDR3 size: 17 residues. Germline CDR1 is SGHVS and CDR2 is FNYEAQ. V gave up 5 bases and J gave up 2 bases; unmatched junction bases: 9. The CDR3 is CASSHILLAGAYNEQFF. CDR3 DNA: TGTGCCAGCAGCCACATACTCCTAGCGGGGGCCTACAATGAGCAGTTCTTC.

This chain uses TRBV20-1 with TRBJ1-6; D not certain. CDR3 length: 13 residues. Trimming removed 1 base from V and 6 bases from J, with 7 bases in between. Germline V gives CDR1 DFQATT, CDR2 SNEGSKA (reference sequence). Written as DNA, the CDR3 is TGCAGTGCTAGAGTATCTAGTAATTCACCCCTCCACTTT. Translated: CSARVSSNSPLHF.

The chain combines TRBV3-1 with TRBJ2-3, with unresolved D. CDR1 and CDR2 from the germline V gene are LGHDT and YNNKEL (reference sequence). CDR3 length: 15 residues. V lost 3 bases and J 2 bases, leaving 12 bases between the germline ends. The DNA for the CDR3 is TGTGCCAGCAGCCACGACCCGACCTTCACAGATACGCAGTATTTT. Residues: CASSHDPTFTDTQYF.

This clonotype was counted a single time. The gene calls are TRBV20-1 and TRBJ2-7; D unclear. The CDR3 contains 13 residues. Trimming left V 0 bases short and J 0 bases short, with 6 bases between. Germline lookup yields CDR1 DFQATT and CDR2 SNEGSKA (reference sequence). The CDR3 region has the DNA TGCAGTGCTAGAGAATCGAGCTCCTACGAGCAGTACGTC. Protein sequence: CSARESSSYEQYV.

This chain links TRBV5-5 with TRBJ1-1; no reliable D call. The germline V gene encodes CDR1 SGHKS and CDR2 YYEKEE (reference sequence). Trimming cost V 3 bases and J 2 bases, with 8 bases left between them. The CDR3 runs 13 residues. The CDR3 region is CASSWNTNTEAFF. The CDR3 nucleotides read TGTGCCAGCAGCTGGAACACAAACACTGAAGCTTTCTTT.

V and J are TRBV7-6 and TRBJ1-1, with 9 positions matching TRBD1. This CDR3 spans 16 amino acids. Germline V gene sequence: CDR1 SGHVS, CDR2 FNYEAQ. Trimming at V came to 2 bases and at J to 1 base, leaving 5 bases not matched to a gene. The CDR3 DNA follows: TGTGCCAGCAGCTTATCCCGACAGGGGGGGAACACTGAAGCTTTCTTT. The encoded protein is CASSLSRQGGNTEAFF. The full variable domain, completed using reference TRBV7-6 and TRBJ1-1, is GAGVSQSPRYKVTKRGQDVALRCDPISGHVSLYWYRQALGQGPEFLTYFNYEAQQDKSGLPNDRFSAERPEGSISTLTIQRTEQRDSAMYRCASSLSRQGGNTEAFFGQGTRLTVV.

V and J are TRBV27 and TRBJ2-1; 7 nucleotides agree with TRBD2. The CDR3 runs 14 residues. The germline V gene has CDR1 MNHEY and CDR2 SMNVEV (reference sequence). V shed 10 bases and J 3 bases; nucleotides not matched to a gene: 9. Written as DNA, the CDR3 is TGTGCCATTCCAAGCGGGACTATCTACAATGAGCAGTTCTTC. This translates into CAIPSGTIYNEQFF.

V and J are TRBV20-1 and TRBJ1-4; 7 bases fit TRBD1. Germline V CDR1 and CDR2: DFQATT, SNEGSKA (reference sequence). V was pared by 7 bases and J by 4 bases, with 6 bases of the junction left unmatched. The CDR3 is 13 residues long. The CDR3 DNA reads as TGCAGTGTCGCGACAGGGAATAATGAAAAACTGTTTTTT. Protein product: CSVATGNNEKLFF.

The rearrangement uses TRBV5-1 and TRBJ1-1; unclear D gene. Trimming left V 1 base short and J 1 base short, with 8 bases between. Per germline, CDR1 SGHRS and CDR2 YFSETQ. The CDR3 covers 14 residues. This CDR3 is CASSLSGANTEAFF. The CDR3 bases are TGCGCCAGCAGCTTGAGTGGAGCGAACACTGAAGCTTTCTTT.

The chain combines TRBV11-2 with TRBJ2-4; 8 bases match TRBD1. Germline V lookup: CDR1 SGHAT, CDR2 FQNNGV. The CDR3 contains 14 residues. Trimming took 5 bases from V and 8 from J; bases not matched to a gene: 8. CDR3 sequence: CASSHSTGEHIQYF. For the CDR3, the DNA is TGTGCCAGCAGCCATTCGACAGGGGAGCACATTCAGTACTTC.

This chain joins TRBV11-2 and TRBJ2-3; D might be TRBD2 (6 bases). This CDR3 region has 13 residues. The V end lost 5 bases, the J end lost 4 bases, and 10 bases lay between the germline ends. Germline lookup yields CDR1 SGHAT and CDR2 FQNNGV. Written as DNA, the CDR3 is TGTGCCAGCAGCCCCGGGGACTCAGATACGCAGTATTTT. Residues: CASSPGDSDTQYF. The variable domain in full, completed from reference TRBV11-2 and TRBJ2-3, reads EAGVAQSPRYKIIEKRQSVAFWCNPISGHATLYWYQQILGQGPKLLIQFQNNGVVDDSQLPKDRFSAERLKGVDSTLKIQPAKLEDSAVYLCASSPGDSDTQYFGPGTRLTVL.

The chain recombines TRBV18 with TRBJ1-1; TRBD1 is a possible D gene (5 bases). The length of the CDR3 is 15 residues. V was clipped by 0 bases and J by 1 base, with 9 bases between them. CDR1 is KGHSH and CDR2 is LQKENI in the germline V gene. CDR3 protein: CASSPPSRANTEAFF. CDR3 DNA sequence: TGTGCCAGCTCACCACCGAGCAGGGCGAACACTGAAGCTTTCTTT.

The chain has TRBV7-3 and TRBJ2-3, with D unclear. CDR1 and CDR2 (germline): SGHTA, FQGTGA. The CDR3 loop spans 13 amino acids. The V gene lost 3 bases and the J gene lost 8 bases, with 12 bases spanning the gap. CDR3 sequence (DNA): TGTGCCAGCAGCTTTGGGTCCGCTAGTACGCAGTATTTT. This translates into CASSFGSASTQYF.

V is TRBV27 and J is TRBJ2-3, with unresolved D. From germline, CDR1 is MNHEY and CDR2 SMNVEV (reference sequence). The V end lost 5 bases, the J end lost 4 bases, and 16 bases lay between the germline ends. The CDR3 sequence is 15 residues long. CDR3 loop: CASSPRLPQADTQYF. DNA for the CDR3: TGTGCCAGCAGTCCCAGGTTACCCCAAGCAGATACGCAGTATTTT.

This clonotype has a handful of counts. The rearrangement joins TRBV29-1 to TRBJ1-1; D might be TRBD1 (5 bases). With 1 base removed from V and 1 base from J, the gap between germline ends came to 16 bases. The CDR3 has 16 residues. Germline loops: CDR1 SQVTM, CDR2 ANQGSEA. The CDR3 nucleotides are TGCAGCGTTGAAGGGAGGCCAGGAAGGGGGAACACTGAAGCTTTCTTT. Translation gives CSVEGRPGRGNTEAFF.